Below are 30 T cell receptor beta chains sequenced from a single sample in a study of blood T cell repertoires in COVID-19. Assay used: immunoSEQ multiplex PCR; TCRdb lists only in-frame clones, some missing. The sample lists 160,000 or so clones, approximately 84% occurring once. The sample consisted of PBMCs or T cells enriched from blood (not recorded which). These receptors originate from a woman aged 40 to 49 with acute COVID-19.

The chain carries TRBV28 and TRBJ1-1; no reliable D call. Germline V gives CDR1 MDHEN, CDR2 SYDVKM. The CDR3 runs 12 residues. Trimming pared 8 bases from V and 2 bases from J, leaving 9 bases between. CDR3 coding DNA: TGTGCCAGCCGGGATGGAAACACTGAAGCTTTCTTT. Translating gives CASRDGNTEAFF.

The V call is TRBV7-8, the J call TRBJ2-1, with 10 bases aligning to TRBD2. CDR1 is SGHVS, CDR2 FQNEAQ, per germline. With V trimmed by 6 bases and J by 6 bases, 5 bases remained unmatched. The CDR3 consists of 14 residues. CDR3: CASRSGREGNEQFF. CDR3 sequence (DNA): TGTGCCAGCAGGAGCGGGAGGGAGGGCAATGAGCAGTTCTTC.

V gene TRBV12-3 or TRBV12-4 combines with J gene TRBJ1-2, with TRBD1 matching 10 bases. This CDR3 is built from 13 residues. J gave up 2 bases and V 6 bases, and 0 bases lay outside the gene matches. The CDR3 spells CASRDRGNYGYTF. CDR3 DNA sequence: TGTGCCAGCAGGGACAGGGGGAACTATGGCTACACCTTC.

CDR3 sequence (DNA): TGTGCCATCAGTAAAAGGGCTGAGCGCACGGGGGATGAGCAGTTCTTC. Its protein product is CAISKRAERTGDEQFF. This rearrangement joins TRBV10-3 to TRBJ2-1; D possibly corresponds to TRBD2 (6 bases). Deletions cut 5 bases from V and 8 bases from J, with 22 bases between. Germline assignment: CDR1 ENHRY and CDR2 SYGVKD. This CDR3 has 16 amino acids.

CDR3: CASSQLGTGGVETQYF. The CDR3 DNA reads as TGTGCCAGCAGCCAACTCGGGACAGGGGGCGTGGAGACCCAGTACTTC. The gene calls are TRBV14 and TRBJ2-5, with 12 bases aligning to TRBD1. After removal of 2 bases from V and 5 bases from J, the junction contained 6 bases not matched to a gene. Germline-derived CDR1 and CDR2 are SGHDN and FVKESK. CDR3 length: 16 amino acids.

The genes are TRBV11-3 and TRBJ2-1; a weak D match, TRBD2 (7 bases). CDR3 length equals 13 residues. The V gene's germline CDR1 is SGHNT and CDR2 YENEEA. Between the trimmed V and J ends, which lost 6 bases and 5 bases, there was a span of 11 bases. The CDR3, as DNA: TGTGCCAGCAGAGGGGGGGTAGACAATGAGCAGTTCTTC. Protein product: CASRGGVDNEQFF.

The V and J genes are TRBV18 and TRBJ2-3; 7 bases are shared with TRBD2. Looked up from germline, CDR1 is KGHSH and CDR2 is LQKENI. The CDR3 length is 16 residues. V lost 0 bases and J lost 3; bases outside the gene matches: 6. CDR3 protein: CASSPPSGLTTDTQYF. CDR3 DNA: TGTGCCAGCTCACCACCCTCGGGACTAACGACAGATACGCAGTATTTT.

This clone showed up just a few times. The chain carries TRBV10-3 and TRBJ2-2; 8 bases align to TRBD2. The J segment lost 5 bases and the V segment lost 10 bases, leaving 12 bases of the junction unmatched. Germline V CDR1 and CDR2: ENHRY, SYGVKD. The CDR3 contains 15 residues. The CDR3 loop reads CATLQRERKTGELFF. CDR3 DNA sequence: TGTGCCACCCTCCAGCGGGAGAGAAAGACCGGGGAGCTGTTTTTT.

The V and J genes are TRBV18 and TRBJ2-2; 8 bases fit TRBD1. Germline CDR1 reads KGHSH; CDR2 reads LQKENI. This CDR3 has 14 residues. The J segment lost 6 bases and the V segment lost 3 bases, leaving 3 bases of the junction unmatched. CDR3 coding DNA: TGTGCCAGCTCACCCCTGGACAGGGCCGGGGAGCTGTTTTTT. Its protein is CASSPLDRAGELFF.

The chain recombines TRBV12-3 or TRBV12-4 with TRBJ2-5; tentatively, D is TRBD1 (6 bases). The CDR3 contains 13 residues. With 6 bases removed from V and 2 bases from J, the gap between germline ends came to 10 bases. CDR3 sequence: CASRRRGQETQYF. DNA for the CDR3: TGTGCCAGCAGACGAAGGGGGCAAGAGACCCAGTACTTC.

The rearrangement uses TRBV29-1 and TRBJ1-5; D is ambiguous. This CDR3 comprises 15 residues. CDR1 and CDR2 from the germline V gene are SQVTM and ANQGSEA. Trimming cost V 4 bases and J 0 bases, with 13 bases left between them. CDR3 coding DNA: TGCAGCGTTGGTTACAGTCTAAATAGCAATCAGCCCCAGCATTTT. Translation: CSVGYSLNSNQPQHF.

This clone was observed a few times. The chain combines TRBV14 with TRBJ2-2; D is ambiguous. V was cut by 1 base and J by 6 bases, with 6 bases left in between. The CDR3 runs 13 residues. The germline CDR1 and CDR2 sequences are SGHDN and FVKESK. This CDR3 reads CASSQVSAGELFF. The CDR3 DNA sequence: TGTGCCAGCAGCCAAGTTTCGGCCGGGGAGCTGTTTTTT.

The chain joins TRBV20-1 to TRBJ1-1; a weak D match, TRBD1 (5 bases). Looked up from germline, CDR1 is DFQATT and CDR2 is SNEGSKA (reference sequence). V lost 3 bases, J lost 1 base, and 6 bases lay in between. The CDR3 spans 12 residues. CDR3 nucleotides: TGCAGTGCTAGTAGGGGGAACACTGAAGCTTTCTTT. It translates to CSASRGNTEAFF.

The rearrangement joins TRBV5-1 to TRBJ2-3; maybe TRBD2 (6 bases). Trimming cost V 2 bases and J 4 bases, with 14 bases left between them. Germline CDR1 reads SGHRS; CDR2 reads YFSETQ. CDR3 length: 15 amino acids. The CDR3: CASSFNGRSADTQYF. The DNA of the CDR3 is TGCGCCAGCAGCTTCAACGGGAGATCGGCAGATACGCAGTATTTT.

CDR3 in amino acids: CASSYSGLAGFNEQYV. In nucleotides, the CDR3 is TGTGCCAGCAGTTACTCTGGGCTAGCGGGATTTAACGAGCAGTACGTC. The chain employs TRBV6-5 and TRBJ2-7; 9 bases match TRBD2. CDR3 length: 16 residues. Germline V gene sequence: CDR1 MNHEY, CDR2 SVGAGI. Unmatched junction bases numbered 8, after V lost 0 bases and J lost 5 bases.

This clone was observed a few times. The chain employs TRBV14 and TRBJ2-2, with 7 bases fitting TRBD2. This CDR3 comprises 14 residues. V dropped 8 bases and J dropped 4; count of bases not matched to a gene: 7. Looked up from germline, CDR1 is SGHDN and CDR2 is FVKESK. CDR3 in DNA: TGTGCCAGCCAGAGCGGGATAGGCACCGGGGAGCTGTTTTTT. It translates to CASQSGIGTGELFF.

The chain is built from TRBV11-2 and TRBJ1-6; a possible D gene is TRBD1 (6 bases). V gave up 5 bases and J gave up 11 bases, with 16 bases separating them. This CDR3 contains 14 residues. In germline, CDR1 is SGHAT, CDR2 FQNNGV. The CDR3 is CASSPRDTGTPLHF. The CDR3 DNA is TGTGCCAGCAGCCCCAGGGACACCGGGACACCCCTCCACTTT.

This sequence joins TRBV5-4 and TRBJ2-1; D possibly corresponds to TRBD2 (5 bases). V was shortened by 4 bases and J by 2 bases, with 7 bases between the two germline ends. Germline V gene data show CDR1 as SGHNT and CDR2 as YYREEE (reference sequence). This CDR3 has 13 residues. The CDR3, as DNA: TGTGCCAGCAGCGTCGGGACCTACAATGAGCAGTTCTTC. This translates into CASSVGTYNEQFF.

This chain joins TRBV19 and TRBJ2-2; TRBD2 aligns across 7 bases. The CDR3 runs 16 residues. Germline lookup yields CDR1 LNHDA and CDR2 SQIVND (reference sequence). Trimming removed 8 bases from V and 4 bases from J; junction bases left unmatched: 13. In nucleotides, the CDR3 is TGTGCCAGTCACACGGTGGCGGGAGAGGGCACCGGGGAGCTGTTTTTT. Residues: CASHTVAGEGTGELFF. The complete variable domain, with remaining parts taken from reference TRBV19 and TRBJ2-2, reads DGGITQSPKYLFRKEGQNVTLSCEQNLNHDAMYWYRQDPGQGLRLIYYSQIVNDFQKGDIAEGYSVSREKKESFPLTVTSAQKNPTAFYLCASHTVAGEGTGELFFGEGSRLTVL.

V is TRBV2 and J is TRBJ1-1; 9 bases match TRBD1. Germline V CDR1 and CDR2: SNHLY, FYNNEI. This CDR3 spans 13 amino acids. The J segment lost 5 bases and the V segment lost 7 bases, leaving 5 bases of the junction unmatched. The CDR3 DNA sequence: TGTGCCAGCATGGGACAGGGTAAGACTGAAGCTTTCTTT. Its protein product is CASMGQGKTEAFF.

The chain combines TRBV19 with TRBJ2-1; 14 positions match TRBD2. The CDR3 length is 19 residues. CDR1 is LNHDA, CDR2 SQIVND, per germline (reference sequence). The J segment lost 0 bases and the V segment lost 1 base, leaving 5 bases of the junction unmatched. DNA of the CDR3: TGTGCCAGTAGTATAGGATGGACTAGCGGGAGGAGCTCCTACAATGAGCAGTTCTTC. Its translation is CASSIGWTSGRSSYNEQFF.

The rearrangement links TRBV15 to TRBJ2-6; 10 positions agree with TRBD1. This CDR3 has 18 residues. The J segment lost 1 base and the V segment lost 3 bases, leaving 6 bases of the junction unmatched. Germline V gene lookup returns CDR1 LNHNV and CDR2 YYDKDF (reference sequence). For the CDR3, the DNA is TGTGCCACCAGCAGTCCGGGACAGGGGACATCTGGGGCCAACGTCCTGACTTTC. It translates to CATSSPGQGTSGANVLTF.

In nucleotides, the CDR3 is TGTGCCAGCAGCCCCGGACAGGGCGCCACTAATGAAAAACTGTTTTTT. Translation gives CASSPGQGATNEKLFF. This chain connects TRBV7-6 to TRBJ1-4, with 8 bases identical to TRBD1. Germline values: CDR1 SGHVS, CDR2 FNYEAQ. CDR3 length equals 16 residues. The ends lost 5 bases at V and 2 bases at J; junction bases unmatched: 7.

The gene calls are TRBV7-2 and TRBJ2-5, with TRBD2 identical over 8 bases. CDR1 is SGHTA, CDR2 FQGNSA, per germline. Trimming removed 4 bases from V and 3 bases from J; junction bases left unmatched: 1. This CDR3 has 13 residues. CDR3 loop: CASSWRGEETQYF. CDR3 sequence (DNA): TGTGCCAGCAGCTGGCGGGGGGAAGAGACCCAGTACTTC.

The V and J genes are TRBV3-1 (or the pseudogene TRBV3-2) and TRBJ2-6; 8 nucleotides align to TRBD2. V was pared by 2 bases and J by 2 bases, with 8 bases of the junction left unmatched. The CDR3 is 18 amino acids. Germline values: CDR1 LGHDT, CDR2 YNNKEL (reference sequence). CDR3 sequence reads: CASSQLGGRSTGANVLTF. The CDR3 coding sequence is TGTGCCAGCAGCCAACTCGGCGGGAGGAGTACTGGGGCCAACGTCCTGACTTTC.

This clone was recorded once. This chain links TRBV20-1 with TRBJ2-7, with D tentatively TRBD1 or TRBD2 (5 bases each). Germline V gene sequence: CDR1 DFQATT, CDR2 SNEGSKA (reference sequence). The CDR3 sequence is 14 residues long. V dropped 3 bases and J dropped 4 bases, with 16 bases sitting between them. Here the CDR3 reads CSASGAGKRYEQYF. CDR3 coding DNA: TGCAGTGCTAGTGGGGCGGGTAAGAGGTACGAGCAGTACTTC.

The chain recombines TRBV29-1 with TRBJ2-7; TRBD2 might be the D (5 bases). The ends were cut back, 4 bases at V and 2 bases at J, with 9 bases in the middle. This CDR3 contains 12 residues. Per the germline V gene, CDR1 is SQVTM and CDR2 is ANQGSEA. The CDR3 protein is CSVVRGTYEQYF. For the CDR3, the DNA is TGCAGCGTTGTCCGGGGAACCTACGAGCAGTACTTC.

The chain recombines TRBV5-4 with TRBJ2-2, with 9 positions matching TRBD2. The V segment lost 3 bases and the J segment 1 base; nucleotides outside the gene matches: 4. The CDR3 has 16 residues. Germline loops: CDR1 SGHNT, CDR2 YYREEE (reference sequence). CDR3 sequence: CASSYGGRGNTGELFF. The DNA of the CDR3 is TGTGCCAGCAGCTACGGCGGGAGGGGGAACACCGGGGAGCTGTTTTTT.

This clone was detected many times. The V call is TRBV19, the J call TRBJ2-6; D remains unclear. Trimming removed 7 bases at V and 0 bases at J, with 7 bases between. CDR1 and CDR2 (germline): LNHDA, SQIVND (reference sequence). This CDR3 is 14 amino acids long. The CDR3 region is CASNPRSGANVLTF. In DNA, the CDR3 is TGTGCCAGTAATCCTCGCTCTGGGGCCAACGTCCTGACTTTC.

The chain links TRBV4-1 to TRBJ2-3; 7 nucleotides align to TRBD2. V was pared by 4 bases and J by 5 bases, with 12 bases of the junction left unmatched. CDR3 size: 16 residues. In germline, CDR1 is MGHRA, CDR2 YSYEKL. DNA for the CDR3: TGCGCCAGCAGCCGGCAGACTAGCCGTCGTGTAGATACGCAGTATTTT. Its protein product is CASSRQTSRRVDTQYF.